This record looks at one T cell receptor beta chain sequence and its context. Germline V CDR1 and CDR2: SQVTM, ANQGSEA. V shed 3 bases and J 7 bases; nucleotides not matched to a gene: 11. The CDR3 spans 14 residues. This entry is derived from a study of shared clonotypes between healthy human individuals. Data came from immunoSEQ multiplex PCR; TCRdb stores just in-frame clones and leaves some out. The data contain roughly 2,300,000 clones, 85% to 95% of them singletons. Sequenced material: naive CD4+ T cells from PBMCs. Subset denoted: CD45RA+ positively selected. The origin of this receptor is a man younger than 30 in good health. Some clones in this sample may be carry-over from other donors' samples. The chain is built from TRBV29-1 and TRBJ1-2; 7 bases match TRBD1. CDR3 nucleotide sequence: TGCAGCGTTGATGTCCTGACAGGGCACTGTGGCTACACCTTC. Protein product: CSVDVLTGHCGYTF. The full variable domain, completed using reference TRBV29-1 and TRBJ1-2, is SAVISQKPSRDICQRGTSLTIQCQVDSQVTMMFWYRQQPGQSLTLIATANQGSEATYESGFVIDKFPISRPNLTFSTLTVSNMSPEDSSIYLCSVDVLTGHCGYTFGSGTRLTVV.